There are many counts of the clone carrying this TCR beta chain. Its antigen remains unknown. The CDR3 runs to 14 residues. The germline CDR1 and CDR2 sequences are MNHEY and SMNVEV (reference sequence). The V and J ends lost 6 bases and 3 bases respectively, with 15 bases between them. The data originate from a study of T cells in Graves' hyperthyroidism and ophthalmopathy. Turning to the study itself: Blood from the periphery was taken at initial diagnosis, before any treatment. Findings and limits, study-wide: Stable hyperthyroidism was separated from ophthalmopathy by a model based on 13 V-J features.

The TCR beta CDR3 regions underwent amplification using RNA transcripts as the source. The TCR CDR3 first-round RT-PCR relied on the HTBI primer set. TCRdb reanalysed the multiplex PCR reads using MiXCR and keeps one entry per CDR3 protein. Found here are 460,000 or so distinct CDR3 sequences, about 15% of them singletons; the top ten hold about 17%. Absent ophthalmopathy progression within 18 months defined stable Graves' hyperthyroidism. The receptor was derived from a woman aged 18 to 35 with Graves' hyperthyroidism. Sequenced: blood. The rearrangement uses TRBV27 and TRBJ2-7; D perhaps matches TRBD2 (5 bases). The DNA of the CDR3 is TGTGCCAGCAGCACACGCACTAGACTCTACGAGCAGTACTTC. Its translation is CASSTRTRLYEQYF.